The 31 T cell receptor beta chains given below trace back to one sample, sequenced in a study of cytomegalovirus exposure and HLA in healthy donors. Profiling relied on immunoSEQ multiplex PCR, and the TCRdb table lists in-frame clones only, not all of them. The sample has 90,000 or so clones, approximately 96% seen once; the top ten hold more than 0.65%. The sample consisted of PBMCs. These receptors were obtained from a man younger than 30 in good health and CMV-seronegative.

In this sample, this clone turned up once. The chain combines TRBV18 with TRBJ1-2; D is uncertain. The V gene's germline CDR1 is KGHSH and CDR2 LQKENI. Trimming pared 5 bases from V and 4 bases from J, leaving 8 bases between. The CDR3 spans 12 residues. CDR3 protein: CASSAGVYGYTF. DNA of the CDR3: TGTGCCAGCTCAGCGGGAGTCTATGGCTACACCTTC.

The V call is TRBV7-9, the J call TRBJ2-2; maybe TRBD2 (7 bases). V lost 4 bases, J lost 7 bases, and 16 bases lay in between. The CDR3 has 15 amino acids. Germline V lookup: CDR1 SEHNR, CDR2 FQNEAQ (reference sequence). The CDR3 region has the DNA TGTGCCAGCAGCTCGGGGAGGGGGGACGTCGGGGAGCTGTTTTTT. Residues: CASSSGRGDVGELFF.

The chain is built from TRBV27 and TRBJ2-6; 10 bases match TRBD1. The CDR3 covers 18 residues. CDR1 and CDR2 from the germline V gene are MNHEY and SMNVEV (reference sequence). The V segment lost 3 bases and the J segment 2 bases; nucleotides outside the gene matches: 7. The CDR3, as DNA: TGTGCCAGCAGTTTCCGGGACAGGGGAAGGGCTGGGGCCAACGTCCTGACTTTC. Protein: CASSFRDRGRAGANVLTF.

J is TRBJ1-5 and V is TRBV25-1, with D uncertain. CDR1 and CDR2 (germline): MGHDK, SYGVNS. Deletions cut 0 bases from V and 5 bases from J, with 5 bases between. There are 13 residues in the CDR3. CDR3 protein: CASSEYIDQPQHF. The CDR3 nucleotides are TGTGCCAGCAGTGAATATATAGATCAGCCCCAGCATTTT.

This sequence joins TRBV27 and TRBJ2-1, with 7 bases identical to TRBD2. Germline loops: CDR1 MNHEY, CDR2 SMNVEV (reference sequence). The CDR3 loop spans 14 amino acids. The V segment lost 8 bases and the J segment 8 bases; nucleotides outside the gene matches: 12. The DNA for the CDR3 is TGTGCCAGCGGGCCGGGACTACTGCTGTATGAGCAGTTCTTC. Protein: CASGPGLLLYEQFF.

In DNA form, the CDR3 reads TGTGCCAGCAGTTTACTCCTTCTCAGGAACCCCTACGAGCAGTACGTC. Translated, it gives CASSLLLLRNPYEQYV. The V call is TRBV28, the J call TRBJ2-7; no clear D gene. The CDR3 loop spans 16 amino acids. Trimming left V 2 bases short and J 2 bases short, with 16 bases between. The germline CDR1 and CDR2 sequences are MDHEN and SYDVKM.

This clone was seen just once. CDR3: CASSPDRSYGYTF. CDR3 bases: TGTGCCAGCAGCCCGGACAGAAGCTATGGCTACACCTTC. V gene TRBV7-2 combines with J gene TRBJ1-2; tentative D call: TRBD1 (6 bases). The CDR3 loop spans 13 amino acids. Trimming removed 5 bases from V and 4 bases from J, with 11 bases in between. CDR1 is SGHTA, CDR2 FQGNSA, per germline.

The chain employs TRBV2 and TRBJ2-7, with TRBD2 as a possible D gene (5 bases). Germline V gives CDR1 SNHLY, CDR2 FYNNEI. This CDR3 spans 13 amino acids. V shed 2 bases and J shed 5 bases, with 10 bases lying between them. Here the CDR3 DNA reads TGTGCCAGCAGTGAACAGGAGGACCACGAGCAGTACGTC. This codes for CASSEQEDHEQYV.

The chain joins TRBV20-1 to TRBJ2-1, with a possible D match to TRBD2 (6 bases). CDR1 and CDR2 (germline): DFQATT, SNEGSKA (reference sequence). With 6 bases removed from V and 8 bases from J, the gap between germline ends came to 11 bases. The CDR3 has 11 amino acids. DNA of the CDR3: TGCAGTGCAGAGCGGGTAGATGAGCAGTTCTTC. Translating it yields CSAERVDEQFF.

This chain joins TRBV6-5 and TRBJ2-1; D unresolved. V was trimmed by 5 bases and J by 0 bases, leaving 11 bases between them. Germline V lookup: CDR1 MNHEY, CDR2 SVGAGI. This CDR3 spans 15 amino acids. The CDR3 sequence: CASSTRIYSYNEQFF. CDR3 nucleotides: TGTGCCAGCAGTACAAGAATTTACTCCTACAATGAGCAGTTCTTC.

The chain employs TRBV5-4 and TRBJ2-1; 12 nucleotides agree with TRBD2. This CDR3 spans 15 amino acids. The germline V gene has CDR1 SGHNT and CDR2 YYREEE (reference sequence). With 3 bases clipped from V and 8 bases from J, the junction kept 6 bases outside the gene matches. The DNA for the CDR3 is TGTGCCAGCAGCTCGACTAGCGGGAGAAACTATGAGCAGTTCTTC. Its protein product is CASSSTSGRNYEQFF.

The chain links TRBV10-2 to TRBJ1-4, with no clear D. V shed 6 bases and J shed 1 base, with 9 bases lying between them. Per germline, CDR1 WSHSY and CDR2 SAAADI. The CDR3 length is 14 residues. The CDR3 spells CASRAHETNEKLFF. CDR3 bases: TGCGCCAGCAGGGCTCATGAAACTAATGAAAAACTGTTTTTT.

The chain has TRBV27 and TRBJ1-2; TRBD1 agrees at 12 bases. With 2 bases clipped from V and 4 bases from J, the junction kept 2 bases outside the gene matches. The CDR3 consists of 15 residues. Germline-derived CDR1 and CDR2 are MNHEY and SMNVEV (reference sequence). The chain's CDR3 is CASSLGTGGGYGYTF. The CDR3 nucleotides are TGTGCCAGCAGTTTAGGGACAGGGGGCGGCTATGGCTACACCTTC.

The chain is built from TRBV10-2 and TRBJ2-7, with 10 bases aligning to TRBD2. This CDR3 has 14 residues. Germline CDR1 WSHSY, CDR2 SAAADI. V lost 4 bases to trimming and J lost 6 bases; unmatched junction nucleotides: 6. The CDR3 nucleotides read TGCGCCAGCAGTGGGACTAGCGGCTTCGGCGAGCAGTACTTC. Translating it yields CASSGTSGFGEQYF.

V usage is TRBV27 and J usage is TRBJ2-4; a weak D match, TRBD2 (5 bases). From germline, CDR1 is MNHEY and CDR2 SMNVEV (reference sequence). This CDR3 region has 15 residues. Trimming pared 8 bases from V and 6 bases from J, leaving 20 bases between. DNA of the CDR3: TGTGCCAGCCGAGGAGGAGGAAGGGTAGCAAACATTCAGTACTTC. This encodes CASRGGGRVANIQYF.

The V gene is TRBV11-2, the J gene TRBJ1-3, with TRBD1 matching 10 bases. Germline-derived CDR1 and CDR2 are SGHAT and FQNNGV. Losses at the gene ends were 6 bases for V and 2 bases for J; bases not matched to a gene: 7. The CDR3 has 16 residues. The CDR3 loop reads CASSNRQGATGNTIYF. CDR3 bases: TGTGCCAGCAGTAATCGACAGGGGGCCACTGGAAACACCATATATTTT.

The chain couples TRBV5-1 to TRBJ2-5; 8 nucleotides agree with TRBD2. The germline V gene has CDR1 SGHRS and CDR2 YFSETQ. The CDR3 has 14 amino acids. V trimming: 4 bases; J trimming: 5 bases; junction bases outside the gene matches: 7. CDR3 coding DNA: TGCGCCAGCAGCCGAGCGGGAGTTGGGGAGACCCAGTACTTC. It yields the protein CASSRAGVGETQYF.

The chain couples TRBV5-1 to TRBJ1-1; TRBD1 matches 11 bases. CDR3 length: 14 residues. Germline CDR1 SGHRS, CDR2 YFSETQ. The junction had 2 bases not matched to a gene; V was cut back by 3 bases and J by 4 bases. The CDR3 DNA reads as TGCGCCAGCAGCTACGGGACAGGGGGCACTGAAGCTTTCTTT. Protein sequence: CASSYGTGGTEAFF.

CDR3 sequence (DNA): TGTGCCAGCAGCTTACGGGGGGAGGAAAAACTGTTTTTT. It translates to CASSLRGEEKLFF. This rearrangement joins TRBV7-2 to TRBJ1-4; a possible D gene is TRBD1 (5 bases). Trimming cost V 2 bases and J 8 bases, with 9 bases left between them. The germline V gene encodes CDR1 SGHTA and CDR2 FQGNSA. The CDR3 sequence is 13 residues long. Supplemented by reference TRBV7-2 and TRBJ1-4, the full variable domain reads GAGVSQSPSNKVTEKGKDVELRCDPISGHTALYWYRQSLGQGLEFLIYFQGNSAPDKSGLPSDRFSAERTGGSVSTLTIQRTQQEDSAVYLCASSLRGEEKLFFGSGTQLSVL.

This clone was counted a single time. The chain's CDR3 is CASSYTSGQPTDTQYF. Written as DNA, the CDR3 is TGTGCCAGCAGTTACACTAGCGGACAGCCCACAGATACGCAGTATTTT. The gene calls are TRBV6-5 and TRBJ2-3; 8 bases are shared with TRBD2. Germline lookup yields CDR1 MNHEY and CDR2 SVGAGI. Trimming removed 2 bases from V and 2 bases from J; junction bases left unmatched: 6. This CDR3 is 16 amino acids long.

This rearrangement joins TRBV27 to TRBJ2-1, with TRBD1 as a possible D gene (5 bases). Germline CDR1 and CDR2: MNHEY and SMNVEV (reference sequence). The CDR3 covers 13 residues. Trimming left V 3 bases short and J 9 bases short, with 12 bases between. The CDR3 DNA is TGTGCCAGCAGTTTGGGGCAGCTAGTTGAGCAGTTCTTC. Encoded protein: CASSLGQLVEQFF.

V gene TRBV4-1 combines with J gene TRBJ2-7, with a possible D match to TRBD2 (5 bases). CDR1 and CDR2 (germline): MGHRA, YSYEKL. Trimming shortened V by 1 base and J by 0 bases, and 13 bases separated the two germline ends. The CDR3 is 16 amino acids. The DNA for the CDR3 is TGCGCCAGCAGCCAAGTGGGCGGGTCTAGCTCCTACGAGCAGTACTTC. Protein product: CASSQVGGSSSYEQYF.

The chain carries TRBV7-9 and TRBJ2-6; D is perhaps TRBD2 (5 bases). The CDR3 contains 15 residues. V dropped 3 bases and J dropped 4 bases, with 10 bases sitting between them. Germline V gene data show CDR1 as SEHNR and CDR2 as FQNEAQ (reference sequence). The chain's CDR3 is CASSLTGVGANVLTF. The DNA for the CDR3 is TGTGCCAGCAGCTTGACCGGGGTCGGGGCCAACGTCCTGACTTTC. Drawing the rest from reference TRBV7-9 and TRBJ2-6, the complete variable domain is DTGVSQNPRHKITKRGQNVTFRCDPISEHNRLYWYRQTLGQGPEFLTYFQNEAQLEKSRLLSDRFSAERPKGSFSTLEIQRTEQGDSAMYLCASSLTGVGANVLTFGAGSRLTVL.

DNA of the CDR3: TGTGCCAGCAGTGACGGGGGAATCGGTCAGATTAGCAATCAGCCCCAGCATTTT. This codes for CASSDGGIGQISNQPQHF. The chain carries TRBV25-1 and TRBJ1-5; perhaps TRBD1 as D (5 bases). CDR1 MGHDK and CDR2 SYGVNS come from the germline V gene. CDR3 size: 18 residues. The V gene lost 3 bases and the J gene lost 0 bases, with 18 bases spanning the gap.

The rearrangement uses TRBV14 and TRBJ1-1; perhaps TRBD1 as D (6 bases). The CDR3 is 14 residues long. In germline, CDR1 is SGHDN, CDR2 FVKESK. Trimming removed 1 base at V and 6 bases at J, with 12 bases between. The CDR3 reads CASSQGLRGAEAFF. The CDR3 DNA reads TGTGCCAGCAGCCAAGGACTCAGGGGCGCTGAAGCTTTCTTT.

V and J are TRBV10-3 and TRBJ1-4; D not resolved. Trimming pared 4 bases from V and 7 bases from J, leaving 10 bases between. The CDR3 totals 13 residues. The germline V gene has CDR1 ENHRY and CDR2 SYGVKD. The CDR3 DNA reads as TGTGCCATCAGTGCGGGCCGGGGTGAAAAACTGTTTTTT. Protein product: CAISAGRGEKLFF.

The genes are TRBV29-1 and TRBJ2-5; 8 bases are shared with TRBD2. Germline V gene sequence: CDR1 SQVTM, CDR2 ANQGSEA. V dropped 8 bases and J dropped 2; count of bases not matched to a gene: 10. This CDR3 comprises 14 residues. The CDR3 sequence is CSTPGSGIQETQYF. CDR3 nucleotide sequence: TGCAGCACCCCGGGTAGCGGGATTCAAGAGACCCAGTACTTC. Drawing the rest from reference TRBV29-1 and TRBJ2-5, the complete variable domain is SAVISQKPSRDICQRGTSLTIQCQVDSQVTMMFWYRQQPGQSLTLIATANQGSEATYESGFVIDKFPISRPNLTFSTLTVSNMSPEDSSIYLCSTPGSGIQETQYFGPGTRLLVL.

The V gene is TRBV5-1, the J gene TRBJ1-2, with D tentatively TRBD1 (5 bases). The V gene lost 4 bases and the J gene lost 2 bases, with 15 bases spanning the gap. The CDR3 is made up of 15 amino acids. The V gene's germline CDR1 is SGHRS and CDR2 YFSETQ. DNA for the CDR3: TGCGCCAGCAGCCAAAGAACCGGGGGGAACTATGGCTACACCTTC. It translates to CASSQRTGGNYGYTF.

The chain employs TRBV6-6 and TRBJ2-3; D possibly corresponds to TRBD1 (5 bases). Per germline, CDR1 MNHNY and CDR2 SVGAGI (reference sequence). V lost 6 bases and J lost 6, with 10 bases in between. The CDR3 runs 12 residues. The CDR3: CASSPGADTQYF. In nucleotides, the CDR3 is TGTGCCAGCAGCCCTGGGGCGGATACGCAGTATTTT.

Only one count was recorded for this clone. The chain uses TRBV6-6 and TRBJ1-5; the match to TRBD1 covers 7 bases. The CDR3 loop spans 16 amino acids. The trim removed 6 bases at V and 4 bases at J, leaving 12 bases unmatched. Germline assignment: CDR1 MNHNY and CDR2 SVGAGI (reference sequence). CDR3 amino acids: CASRAYVQGDNQPQHF. The DNA of the CDR3 is TGTGCCAGCAGGGCCTATGTGCAGGGGGATAATCAGCCCCAGCATTTT.

The J gene is TRBJ2-7, the V gene TRBV5-5; 9 bases are a match to TRBD1. Germline V CDR1 and CDR2: SGHKS, YYEKEE (reference sequence). The CDR3 is 15 amino acids. Trimming took 4 bases from V and 2 from J; bases not matched to a gene: 7. The CDR3 nucleotides read TGTGCCAGCAGCCCGGGACAGGGAAGAACCTACGAGCAGTACTTC. Translating gives CASSPGQGRTYEQYF.